The 8 T cell receptor beta chains listed next were all sequenced from one sample in a study of cytomegalovirus exposure and HLA in healthy donors. The study ran its PCR with 60 Vbeta and 13 Jbeta primers. TCRdb's table, derived via immunoSEQ multiplex PCR, lists solely in-frame clones and lacks some. Here the sample spans roughly 150,000 clones, about 84% being singletons. Sample: PBMCs. These receptors were taken from a middle-aged woman in good health and CMV-seropositive.

The V gene is TRBV20-1, the J gene TRBJ2-3; D not resolved. This CDR3 is built from 8 residues. Trimming removed 6 bases from V and 9 bases from J, with 4 bases in between. CDR1 is DFQATT, CDR2 SNEGSKA, per germline (reference sequence). CDR3 residues: CSATTQYF. CDR3 nucleotide sequence: TGCAGTGCAACAACGCAGTATTTT.

The chain joins TRBV19 to TRBJ2-4; D not certain. CDR3 size: 13 residues. The germline gives CDR1 LNHDA, CDR2 SQIVND (reference sequence). The ends were cut back, 3 bases at V and 1 base at J, with 4 bases in the middle. CDR3 nucleotides: TGTGCCAGTAGTATTAATGCCAAAAACATTCAGTACTTC. Residues: CASSINAKNIQYF.

This clone has just a few counts. The V call is TRBV6-5, the J call TRBJ2-1, with 9 positions matching TRBD2. Germline assignment: CDR1 MNHEY and CDR2 SVGAGI. The CDR3 is 14 residues long. V lost 5 bases to trimming and J lost 8 bases; unmatched junction nucleotides: 7. The CDR3 is CASSKSGLAHEQFF. The CDR3 DNA sequence: TGTGCCAGCAGTAAATCGGGACTAGCCCATGAGCAGTTCTTC.

The CDR3 DNA reads as TGTGCGGAGAGGGCTGAAGCTTTCTTT. Translating gives CAERAEAFF. The rearrangement uses TRBV6-1 and TRBJ1-1; D is unresolved. The CDR3 runs to 9 residues. Germline V gene data show CDR1 as MNHNS and CDR2 as SASEGT.

This chain's CDR3 is CASSRGTSPYNEQFF. The CDR3 bases are TGTGCCAGCAGTCGTGGGACTTCACCCTACAATGAGCAGTTCTTC. The chain links TRBV7-9 to TRBJ2-1, with D maybe TRBD2 (6 bases). V was clipped by 6 bases and J by 2 bases, with 14 bases between them. Per the germline V gene, CDR1 is SEHNR and CDR2 is FQNEAQ (reference sequence). This CDR3 region has 15 residues.

The J gene is TRBJ1-4, the V gene TRBV7-9, with D maybe TRBD1 (5 bases). This CDR3 spans 14 amino acids. The germline V and J ends were trimmed by 8 bases and 4 bases, with 14 bases remaining between them. Germline V gene sequence: CDR1 SEHNR, CDR2 FQNEAQ (reference sequence). The CDR3 DNA is TGTGCCAGCGCCTTCGGAGGGGATAATGAAAAACTGTTTTTT. This gives the protein CASAFGGDNEKLFF. Full variable domain (rest looked up from reference TRBV7-9 and TRBJ1-4): DTGVSQNPRHKITKRGQNVTFRCDPISEHNRLYWYRQTLGQGPEFLTYFQNEAQLEKSRLLSDRFSAERPKGSFSTLEIQRTEQGDSAMYLCASAFGGDNEKLFFGSGTQLSVL.

The chain links TRBV5-8 to TRBJ2-3; no clear D gene. The CDR3 covers 12 residues. Per the germline V gene, CDR1 is SGHTS and CDR2 is YDEGEE. V dropped 0 bases and J dropped 3 bases, with 2 bases sitting between them. The CDR3 DNA follows: TGTGCCAGCAGCTTGGCGACAGATACGCAGTATTTT. This codes for CASSLATDTQYF.

As regards this clone: This may come from a read error, since a much larger clone is one base off. The J gene is TRBJ2-1, the V gene TRBV7-3; D might be TRBD1 (5 bases). From germline, CDR1 is SGHTA and CDR2 FQGTGA. V was cut by 5 bases and J by 4 bases, with 9 bases left in between. The CDR3 is 13 residues long. CDR3 in DNA: TGTGCCAGCAGCCCCGACAGATACAATGAGCAGTTCTTC. Its protein is CASSPDRYNEQFF.